This T cell receptor (beta chain) was retrieved from a study of cytomegalovirus exposure and HLA in healthy donors. Findings and limits, study-wide: Cytomegalovirus-associated TCR beta chains were listed, numbering 150 to 200.

PCR amplification relied on 60 Vbeta primers (plus 13 Jbeta primers). Using immunoSEQ multiplex PCR, the repertoire was profiled, and TCRdb retains in-frame clones only, with some absent. In the table there are about 85,000 clones, just over 65% of which are singletons. On this clone itself: Its antigen is not known.

The sequence came from a man aged 25 to 45 in good health and CMV-seronegative. The specimen sequenced was PBMCs.

CDR3 region: CASSFLGQNTEAFF. The CDR3 bases are TGTGCCAGCAGTTTCCTGGGACAGAACACTGAAGCTTTCTTT. The chain links TRBV27 to TRBJ1-1, with a tentative D call TRBD1 (6 bases). Trimming pared 3 bases from V and 1 base from J, leaving 9 bases between. CDR3 length: 14 residues. Germline V gene sequence: CDR1 MNHEY, CDR2 SMNVEV (reference sequence).